The T cell receptor (beta chain) under discussion was sequenced for a study of T cell responses to AZD1222 COVID-19 vaccine. Study observations and caveats: It should be noted that donors were predominantly white British and more often female, and clonal diversity was possibly underestimated. Two AZD1222 doses significantly raised spike-specific TCR breadth and depth over controls.

A word on this clone: Its antigen is as yet unknown.

Sequencing used immunoSEQ multiplex PCR; TCRdb keeps in-frame clones, though not all of them. The sample holds some 100,000 clones, 92% seen once. The germline V gene encodes CDR1 MNHNY and CDR2 SVGAGI (reference sequence). V lost 0 bases to trimming and J lost 0 bases, with 5 bases between them. The CDR3 is 14 residues long. The clonotype comes from an adult who received the AZD1222 COVID-19 vaccine. Sequencing used peripheral blood, obtained 28 days after the second AZD1222 dose. This chain joins TRBV6-6 and TRBJ1-2; no clear D gene. The CDR3 DNA sequence: TGTGCCAGCAGTTACTCGGAGACTAACTATGGCTACACCTTC. Protein sequence: CASSYSETNYGYTF.